The 3 T cell receptor beta chains listed next were all sequenced from one sample in a study of blood T cell repertoires in COVID-19. Clones were sequenced by immunoSEQ multiplex PCR, and TCRdb holds only the in-frame ones, with some missing. Among approximately 140,000 clones listed, about four fifths were seen once. The sequenced sample was peripheral blood. These receptors were obtained from an elderly woman with acute or convalescent COVID-19.

The chain links TRBV2 to TRBJ2-7; tentatively, D is TRBD2 (6 bases). Germline assignment: CDR1 SNHLY and CDR2 FYNNEI. V was clipped by 3 bases and J by 4 bases, with 16 bases between them. The CDR3 has 15 amino acids. CDR3 DNA sequence: TGTGCCAGCAGTGACTATGGGGGGAGCTTATACGAGCAGTACTTC. Its translation: CASSDYGGSLYEQYF.

The chain carries TRBV7-2 and TRBJ1-4, with D possibly matching TRBD1 (6 bases). CDR1 is SGHTA and CDR2 is FQGNSA in the germline V gene. Trimming cost V 1 base and J 8 bases, with 17 bases left between them. This CDR3 contains 16 residues. CDR3: CASSLGIQGRREKLFF. As DNA, the CDR3 is TGTGCCAGCAGCTTAGGAATACAGGGTCGTCGGGAAAAACTGTTTTTT.

The sample holds one count of this clone. The DNA for the CDR3 is TGTGCCAGCAGTTTAGGGGCTCTCGGTTCACCCCTCCACTTT. This encodes CASSLGALGSPLHF. The rearrangement uses TRBV27 and TRBJ1-6, with D perhaps TRBD1 (5 bases). The CDR3 runs to 14 residues. Germline V CDR1 and CDR2: MNHEY, SMNVEV (reference sequence). The V gene lost 2 bases and the J gene lost 9 bases, with 11 bases spanning the gap.